Following are 26 T cell receptor beta chains from one sample sequenced in a study of post-analysis software for immune sequencing data (dated by TCRdb to between 2015 and 2016). Beyond this particular receptor, the publication reports: Significantly higher frequencies in patients than in controls were found for five or six TRBV segments, including TRBV5-6, TRBV5-1 and TRBV20-1.

Receptor amplification or capture employed PCR. Sequencer: Illumina HiSeq 2500. To reduce PCR and sequencing biases, unique molecular identifiers were incorporated into the TCR beta cDNA libraries. TCRdb redid the processing of the public reads, applying fastp at Q25 and MiXCR, and retained in-frame beta chains. A single entry per CDR3 protein holds the most common genes and DNA from its merged rows. The sample table lists about 460,000 distinct CDR3 sequences, roughly 46% of them with a count of one. About an eighth of the sample is in the top ten clones. Antigen specificity for these receptors is unknown. The sequenced sample was blood. All receptors come from a girl aged 5 to 17 with multiple sclerosis.

This sequence joins TRBV6-5 and TRBJ1-2; maybe TRBD1 (6 bases). CDR1 and CDR2 from the germline V gene are MNHEY and SVGAGI. This CDR3 region has 14 residues. The ends were cut back, 3 bases at V and 6 bases at J, with 14 bases in the middle. Here the CDR3 reads CASSYSEGVDGYTF. DNA for the CDR3: TGTGCCAGCAGTTATAGTGAGGGGGTAGATGGCTACACCTTC.

This clonotype was recorded a few times. This chain's CDR3 is CATSVGLAETQYF. CDR3 nucleotides: TGTGCCACCAGCGTGGGACTAGCGGAGACCCAGTACTTC. The V call is TRBV15, the J call TRBJ2-5; TRBD2 aligns across 10 bases. Germline CDR1 reads LNHNV; CDR2 reads YYDKDF (reference sequence). CDR3 size: 13 residues. J was trimmed by 5 bases and V by 5 bases; bases with no gene match: 2.

This clonotype was observed a handful of times. The chain couples TRBV6-5 to TRBJ2-6, with 11 bases matching TRBD2. From germline, CDR1 is MNHEY and CDR2 SVGAGI. V was pared by 0 bases and J by 2 bases, with 6 bases of the junction left unmatched. The CDR3 is 19 amino acids. CDR3 DNA sequence: TGTGCCAGCAGTTACTCCCTACTAGCGGGAGTACCTGGGGCCAACGTCCTGACTTTC. Its translation: CASSYSLLAGVPGANVLTF.

This sequence joins TRBV6-1 and TRBJ2-1, with 15 bases identical to TRBD2. CDR1 MNHNS and CDR2 SASEGT come from the germline V gene. The CDR3 loop spans 17 amino acids. V lost 6 bases, J lost 2 bases, and 5 bases stayed unmatched. As DNA, the CDR3 is TGTGCCAGCAGCCTCGGGACTAGCGGGGGGCCCTACAATGAGCAGTTCTTC. Its protein is CASSLGTSGGPYNEQFF.

The sample holds a few counts of this clonotype. The gene calls are TRBV7-8 and TRBJ2-7, with 7 bases lining up with TRBD2. The ends lost 5 bases at V and 2 bases at J; junction bases unmatched: 3. Germline CDR1 reads SGHVS; CDR2 reads FQNEAQ. There are 13 residues in the CDR3. CDR3: CASSGDYPYEQYF. The CDR3 DNA reads as TGTGCCAGCAGCGGGGACTACCCCTACGAGCAGTACTTC. The full variable domain, its missing parts supplied by reference TRBV7-8 and TRBJ2-7, is GAGVSQSPRYKVAKRGQDVALRCDPISGHVSLFWYQQALGQGPEFLTYFQNEAQLDKSGLPSDRFFAERPEGSVSTLKIQRTQQEDSAVYLCASSGDYPYEQYFGPGTRLTVT.

This clonotype has only one observation. At one of its ends the junction is not consistent with the germline gene, which may arise from a read error. The chain uses TRBV7-2 and TRBJ2-4; D call uncertain. The J call is uncertain, as TRBJ2-7 better fits the DNA end. The CDR3 spans 15 residues. CDR1 is SGHTA and CDR2 is FQGNSA in the germline V gene. The CDR3 bases are TGTGCCAACAGCTTAGAAGTCAGAAACTCCTACGAGCAGTACTTC. Its translation is CANSLEVRNSYEQYF.

The J gene is TRBJ1-2, the V gene TRBV20-1; 7 nucleotides line up with TRBD1. The germline gives CDR1 DFQATT, CDR2 SNEGSKA (reference sequence). V lost 0 bases and J lost 6; bases outside the gene matches: 7. The CDR3 loop spans 14 amino acids. The CDR3 spells CSARDPDRRDGYTF. For the CDR3, the DNA is TGCAGTGCTAGAGATCCGGACAGGAGAGATGGCTACACCTTC.

The V call is TRBV6-5, the J call TRBJ2-2; no definite D call. The CDR3 is made up of 15 amino acids. Germline V CDR1 and CDR2: MNHEY, SVGAGI. V lost 2 bases and J 0 bases, leaving 7 bases between the germline ends. CDR3 amino acids: CASSYGLANTGELFF. In DNA, the CDR3 is TGTGCCAGCAGTTACGGTCTAGCGAACACCGGGGAGCTGTTTTTT.

This clonotype was counted between two and nine times. The gene calls are TRBV29-1 and TRBJ1-1; 7 bases align to TRBD1. The CDR3 length is 13 residues. Germline lookup yields CDR1 SQVTM and CDR2 ANQGSEA. V trimming: 8 bases; J trimming: 5 bases; junction bases outside the gene matches: 11. CDR3 loop: CSFMTGSGTEAFF. In DNA form, the CDR3 reads TGCAGCTTTATGACAGGGTCGGGAACTGAAGCTTTCTTT.

In regard to this clonotype: Compared with germline, one end of the junction differs, possibly owing to a read error. The CDR3 spells CASTSSGINNERFF. The DNA of the CDR3 is TGTGCCAGCACCAGTAGCGGGATCAACAATGAGCGGTTCTTC. The chain uses TRBV6-5 and TRBJ2-1; 8 nucleotides line up with TRBD2. The CDR3 is 14 amino acids. Germline CDR1 MNHEY, CDR2 SVGAGI.

This clonotype was seen a handful of times. The rearrangement joins TRBV29-1 to TRBJ2-1; tentative D call: TRBD1 (6 bases). V gave up 4 bases and J gave up 0 bases, with 10 bases separating them. Germline CDR1 reads SQVTM; CDR2 reads ANQGSEA. The length of the CDR3 is 14 residues. CDR3 residues: CSVVTDSSYNEQFF. In nucleotides, the CDR3 is TGCAGCGTTGTTACGGACAGCTCCTACAATGAGCAGTTCTTC.

This clonotype appeared a few times. J is TRBJ1-2 and V is TRBV5-6; D gene uncertain. The V and J ends lost 9 bases and 7 bases respectively, with 13 bases between them. Germline loops: CDR1 SGHDT, CDR2 YYEEEE. This CDR3 region has 11 residues. This CDR3 reads CATSFGVGYTF. As DNA, the CDR3 is TGTGCCACCTCGTTCGGGGTTGGCTACACCTTC. The full variable domain, with the rest looked up from reference TRBV5-6 and TRBJ1-2, is DAGVTQSPTHLIKTRGQQVTLRCSPKSGHDTVSWYQQALGQGPQFIFQYYEEEERQRGNFPDRFSGHQFPNYSSELNVNALLLGDSALYLCATSFGVGYTFGSGTRLTVV.

This clonotype was observed once. The CDR3 does not end in the conserved phenylalanine or tryptophan, so this is likely a read error. The gene calls are TRBV20-1 and TRBJ2-7; 8 bases agree with TRBD2. Germline V gene data show CDR1 as DFQATT and CDR2 as SNEGSKA (reference sequence). Unmatched junction bases numbered 4, after V lost 6 bases and J lost 3 bases. The CDR3 is made up of 12 amino acids. CDR3 DNA: TGCAGTGCGCAAGCGGGAGACTACGAGCAGTACTGC. Its translation: CSAQAGDYEQYC.

The chain couples TRBV20-1 to TRBJ1-1, with a possible D match to TRBD1 (6 bases). The germline CDR1 and CDR2 sequences are DFQATT and SNEGSKA (reference sequence). CDR3 length: 15 residues. Between the trimmed V and J ends, which lost 3 bases and 1 base, there was a span of 15 bases. The CDR3 DNA sequence: TGCAGTGCTAGCGTTACAGGGCTCGGGAACACTGAAGCTTTCTTT. Its translation is CSASVTGLGNTEAFF.

The table lists this clonotype with a count of one. The gene calls are TRBV20-1 and TRBJ2-1, with D perhaps matching TRBD1 (5 bases). Germline values: CDR1 DFQATT, CDR2 SNEGSKA (reference sequence). The CDR3 runs to 11 residues. V was clipped by 6 bases and J by 7 bases, with 10 bases between them. Here the CDR3 DNA reads TGCAGTGCACCTGGACAAAATGAGCAGTTCTTC. Its protein is CSAPGQNEQFF.

The genes are TRBV15 and TRBJ2-1, with TRBD1 matching 7 bases. V lost 5 bases to trimming and J lost 1 base; unmatched junction nucleotides: 2. Germline V lookup: CDR1 LNHNV, CDR2 YYDKDF (reference sequence). This CDR3 has 14 amino acids. The CDR3 coding sequence is TGTGCCACCAGCGGGGACAGTTCCTACAATGAGCAGTTCTTC. Translated: CATSGDSSYNEQFF.

This clonotype was seen a handful of times. The V call is TRBV20-1, the J call TRBJ2-5; D is possibly TRBD1 (5 bases). Germline loops: CDR1 DFQATT, CDR2 SNEGSKA (reference sequence). This CDR3 comprises 18 residues. The germline V and J ends were trimmed by 1 base and 5 bases, with 26 bases remaining between them. In DNA, the CDR3 is TGCAGTGCTAGAGTCTCCTTCAGGGTAGGACGGAGAACGGAGACCCAGTACTTC. Residues: CSARVSFRVGRRTETQYF.

This clonotype has more than one count but fewer than ten. The chain uses TRBV2 and TRBJ2-1, with a tentative D call TRBD1 (5 bases). The CDR3 totals 12 residues. Trimming stripped 10 bases from V and 5 bases from J, with 12 bases between. CDR1 SNHLY and CDR2 FYNNEI come from the germline V gene. CDR3 DNA sequence: TGTGCCATTTTGGACACCAACAATGAGCAGTTCTTC. Protein: CAILDTNNEQFF.

This clonotype occurred a few times. The V gene is TRBV3-1, the J gene TRBJ2-1, with D unclear. Germline V gene sequence: CDR1 LGHDT, CDR2 YNNKEL (reference sequence). Between the trimmed V and J ends, which lost 0 bases and 7 bases, there was a span of 13 bases. CDR3 length: 15 amino acids. CDR3 sequence reads: CASSQDWTGSNEQFF. The CDR3 bases are TGTGCCAGCAGCCAAGATTGGACGGGCTCTAATGAGCAGTTCTTC.

This clonotype has ten or more counts. The chain couples TRBV13 to TRBJ2-7, with D uncertain. The CDR3 sequence is 13 residues long. The germline V gene encodes CDR1 PRHDT and CDR2 FYEKMQ (reference sequence). Trimming pared 3 bases from V and 1 base from J, leaving 7 bases between. CDR3 bases: TGTGCCAGCAGCTTTCGAGTATCCTACGAGCAGTACTTC. It translates to CASSFRVSYEQYF.

This clonotype was detected a few times. V usage is TRBV5-1 and J usage is TRBJ2-1; 7 nucleotides align to TRBD1. Trimming took 0 bases from V and 3 from J; bases not matched to a gene: 6. The CDR3 length is 16 residues. Germline CDR1 reads SGHRS; CDR2 reads YFSETQ. The CDR3 region is CASSLGGQLNYNEQFF. Here the CDR3 DNA reads TGCGCCAGCAGCTTGGGGGGACAGCTGAACTACAATGAGCAGTTCTTC.

This clonotype came up a few times. The chain employs TRBV6-5 and TRBJ2-1; D is undetermined. Germline CDR1 reads MNHEY; CDR2 reads SVGAGI. V was cut by 9 bases and J by 0 bases, with 6 bases left in between. The CDR3 consists of 12 residues. CDR3 protein: CASWDSYNEQFF. The CDR3 region has the DNA TGTGCCAGTTGGGACTCCTACAATGAGCAGTTCTTC.

Comments on this clonotype: A read error may produce the germline difference seen at one junction end. This chain connects TRBV6-5 to TRBJ1-4; D is uncertain. Germline V CDR1 and CDR2: MNHEY, SVGAGI. The CDR3 length is 15 residues. CDR3 loop: CASGFDIATNEKRFF. CDR3 DNA: TGTGCCAGCGGGTTCGACATTGCAACTAATGAAAAACGGTTTTTT.

The V and J genes are TRBV6-5 and TRBJ1-2; D gene ambiguous. The CDR3 spans 16 residues. The V gene's germline CDR1 is MNHEY and CDR2 SVGAGI. Deletions cut 5 bases from V and 4 bases from J, with 20 bases between. The CDR3 spells CASSPILGVYIYGYTF. The CDR3 region has the DNA TGTGCCAGCAGTCCCATCCTCGGGGTTTATATCTATGGCTACACCTTC.

J is TRBJ2-1 and V is TRBV7-6; tentative D call: TRBD2 (6 bases). Germline V CDR1 and CDR2: SGHVS, FNYEAQ. V was cut by 5 bases and J by 6 bases, with 14 bases left in between. The CDR3 has 14 amino acids. CDR3 protein: CASSGGALCNEQFF. The CDR3 DNA sequence: TGTGCCAGCAGCGGAGGGGCGCTATGCAATGAGCAGTTCTTC.

The table lists this clonotype with a few counts. The rearrangement joins TRBV7-2 to TRBJ2-1; D remains unclear. The length of the CDR3 is 16 residues. V lost 4 bases to trimming and J lost 6 bases, with 19 bases between them. Germline CDR1 reads SGHTA; CDR2 reads FQGNSA. CDR3 protein: CASSYPGRIVGNEQFF. For the CDR3, the DNA is TGTGCCAGCAGCTACCCAGGCAGGATAGTTGGCAATGAGCAGTTCTTC.